These T cell receptor beta chains were read from a single sample in a study of beta chain features in type 1 diabetes. Method: immunoSEQ multiplex PCR; TCRdb's copy keeps in-frame clones and lacks some. The sample shows more than 300,000 clones, approximately 9.7% of them seen only once. The material sequenced was central memory CD4+ T cells from blood. Every receptor here comes from a man under 40 with type 1 diabetes. CDR3s include the opening cysteine and the closing phenylalanine or tryptophan. The order of the fields is D gene, V gene, J gene, clone size, CDR3 protein, CDR3 DNA. D genes are given only for firm matches. Where a row states a size, it is once, few, many or the class of an expanded clone; other rows omit it.

D gene: NA; V gene: TRBV6-5; J gene: TRBJ2-7; clone size: NA; CDR3 protein: CASSLSAGSHEQYF; CDR3 DNA: TGTGCCAGCAGTCTGTCGGCGGGGAGCCACGAGCAGTACTTC
D gene: NA; V gene: TRBV6-6; J gene: TRBJ2-3; clone size: NA; CDR3 protein: CASSPPGDTQYF; CDR3 DNA: TGTGCCAGCAGCCCCCCGGGTGATACGCAGTATTTT
D gene: TRBD1; V gene: TRBV7-2; J gene: TRBJ2-5; clone size: NA; CDR3 protein: CASSTQQGRQETQYF; CDR3 DNA: TGTGCCAGCAGCACCCAACAGGGGAGACAAGAGACCCAGTACTTC
D gene: TRBD1; V gene: TRBV9; J gene: TRBJ1-2; clone size: NA; CDR3 protein: CASSVEYWDRDGYTF; CDR3 DNA: TGTGCCAGCAGCGTAGAGTATTGGGACAGGGACGGCTACACCTTC
D gene: NA; V gene: TRBV7-9; J gene: TRBJ2-5; clone size: NA; CDR3 protein: CASSLLHQETQYF; CDR3 DNA: TGTGCCAGCAGCTTATTACACCAAGAGACCCAGTACTTC
D gene: NA; V gene: TRBV2; J gene: TRBJ2-7; clone size: few; CDR3 protein: CASSGQDYEQYF; CDR3 DNA: TGTGCCAGCAGTGGGCAGGACTACGAGCAGTACTTC
D gene: TRBD1; V gene: TRBV28; J gene: TRBJ2-1; clone size: few; CDR3 protein: CASSQQGHEQFF; CDR3 DNA: TGTGCCAGCAGTCAACAGGGGCATGAGCAGTTCTTC
D gene: NA; V gene: TRBV5-1; J gene: TRBJ1-2; clone size: NA; CDR3 protein: CASSLGDTNYGYTF; CDR3 DNA: TGCGCCAGCAGCTTAGGGGACACCAACTATGGCTACACCTTC
D gene: NA; V gene: TRBV7-2; J gene: TRBJ2-3; clone size: NA; CDR3 protein: CASSPQGGGGADTQYF; CDR3 DNA: TGTGCCAGCAGCCCTCAAGGAGGAGGGGGTGCAGATACGCAGTATTTT
D gene: NA; V gene: TRBV27; J gene: TRBJ1-1; clone size: NA; CDR3 protein: CASSPRQDLNTEAFF; CDR3 DNA: TGTGCCAGCAGTCCCCGACAGGACCTGAACACTGAAGCTTTCTTT
D gene: TRBD2; V gene: TRBV9; J gene: TRBJ2-2; clone size: many; CDR3 protein: CASSVGVGLASGELFF; CDR3 DNA: TGTGCCAGCAGCGTAGGTGTGGGACTAGCTTCCGGGGAGCTGTTTTTT
D gene: NA; V gene: TRBV6-6; J gene: TRBJ2-2; clone size: NA; CDR3 protein: CASSLGGGELFF; CDR3 DNA: TGTGCCAGCAGTTTGGGGGGCGGGGAGCTGTTTTTT
D gene: NA; V gene: TRBV29-1; J gene: TRBJ1-1; clone size: NA; CDR3 protein: CSGGRRNTEAFF; CDR3 DNA: TGCAGCGGGGGCAGGCGGAACACTGAAGCTTTCTTT
D gene: TRBD1; V gene: TRBV6-1; J gene: TRBJ2-3; clone size: NA; CDR3 protein: CASSEWKGATDTQYF; CDR3 DNA: TGTGCCAGCAGTGAATGGAAGGGGGCCACAGATACGCAGTATTTT
D gene: NA; V gene: TRBV6-6; J gene: TRBJ1-1; clone size: NA; CDR3 protein: CASKAAHNTEAFF; CDR3 DNA: TGTGCCAGCAAAGCAGCGCATAACACTGAAGCTTTCTTT
D gene: NA; V gene: TRBV10-3; J gene: TRBJ1-6; clone size: NA; CDR3 protein: CAISELGGNNSPLHF; CDR3 DNA: TGTGCCATCAGTGAGTTGGGAGGGAATAATTCACCCCTCCACTTT